The clone carrying this TCR beta chain showed up many times. Its antigen is still unknown. This sample stems from a study of T cells in Graves' hyperthyroidism and ophthalmopathy. Study in general: Specimen type is peripheral blood, collected at initial diagnosis prior to any treatment.

The study's findings and limits: Stable hyperthyroidism was separated from ophthalmopathy by a model based on 13 V-J features.

V gave up 6 bases and J gave up 6 bases; unmatched junction bases: 17. The CDR3 has 16 amino acids. The germline V gene has CDR1 KGHSH and CDR2 LQKENI. Each ophthalmopathy patient scored at least 3 on the Clinical Activity Score and at least 4 on NOSPECS grade, with duration under 3 months. The authors took PBMCs from roughly 9.5 ml fresh peripheral blood. There were TCR beta CDR3 regions amplified from RNA transcripts. The HTBI primer set drove a first-round RT-PCR of the TCR CDR3. From the multiplex PCR reads, TCRdb called clonotypes with MiXCR, one entry per CDR3 protein. This repertoire shows 220,000 or so distinct CDR3 sequences, about a sixth found once; its top ten account for 28%.

The chain links TRBV18 to TRBJ2-7; 7 bases align to TRBD2. The sequence derives from a woman between 18 and 29 years old with Graves' ophthalmopathy. Input material: blood. The CDR3 coding sequence is TGTGCCAGCTCGGGGGGGGGACTATCCGATTCACGCGAGCAGTACTTC. This translates into CASSGGGLSDSREQYF.